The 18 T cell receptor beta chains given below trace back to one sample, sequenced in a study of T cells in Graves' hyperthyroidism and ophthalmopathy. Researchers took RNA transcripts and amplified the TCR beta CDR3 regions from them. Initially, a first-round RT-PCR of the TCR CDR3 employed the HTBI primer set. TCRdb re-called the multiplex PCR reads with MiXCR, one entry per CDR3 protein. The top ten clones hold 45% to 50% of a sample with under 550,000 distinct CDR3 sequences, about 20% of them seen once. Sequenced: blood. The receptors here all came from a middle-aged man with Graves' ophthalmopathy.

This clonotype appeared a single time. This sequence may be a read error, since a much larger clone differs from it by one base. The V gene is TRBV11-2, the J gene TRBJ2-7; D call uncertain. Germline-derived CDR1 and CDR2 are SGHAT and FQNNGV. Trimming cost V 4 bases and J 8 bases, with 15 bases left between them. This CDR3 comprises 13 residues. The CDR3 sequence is CASSSRDRRKQYF. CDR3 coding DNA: TGTGCCAGCAGCTCAAGAGACCGGCGGAAGCAGTACTTC.

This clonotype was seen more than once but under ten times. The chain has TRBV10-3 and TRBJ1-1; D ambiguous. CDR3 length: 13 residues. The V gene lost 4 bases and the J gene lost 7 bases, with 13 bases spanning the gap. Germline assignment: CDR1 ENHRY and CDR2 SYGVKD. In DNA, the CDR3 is TGTGCCATCAGTGTGAATCGGGGAAGTGAAGCTTTCTTT. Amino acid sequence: CAISVNRGSEAFF.

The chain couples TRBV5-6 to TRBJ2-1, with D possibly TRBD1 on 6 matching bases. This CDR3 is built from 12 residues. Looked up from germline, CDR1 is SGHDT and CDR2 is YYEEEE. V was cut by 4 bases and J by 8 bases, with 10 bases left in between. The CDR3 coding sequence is TGTGCCAGCAGCACAGGGATCGATGAGCAGTTCTTC. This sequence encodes CASSTGIDEQFF.

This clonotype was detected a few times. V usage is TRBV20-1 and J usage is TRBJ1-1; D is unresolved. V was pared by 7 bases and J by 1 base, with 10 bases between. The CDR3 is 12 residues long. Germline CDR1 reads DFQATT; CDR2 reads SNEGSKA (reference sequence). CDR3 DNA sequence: TGCAGTGTTCGGCAGCCGAACACTGAAGCTTTCTTT. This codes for CSVRQPNTEAFF.

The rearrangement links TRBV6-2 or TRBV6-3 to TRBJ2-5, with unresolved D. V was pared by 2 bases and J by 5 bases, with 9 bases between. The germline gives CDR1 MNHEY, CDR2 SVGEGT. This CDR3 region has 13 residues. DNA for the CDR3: TGTGCCAGCAGTTACACCCCAATGGAGACCCAGTACTTC. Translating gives CASSYTPMETQYF.

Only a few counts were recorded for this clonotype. The CDR3 region is CASSSPGTGGAAGEETQYF. DNA for the CDR3: TGCGCCAGCAGCTCTCCCGGGACAGGGGGCGCGGCAGGTGAAGAGACCCAGTACTTC. This rearrangement joins TRBV5-1 to TRBJ2-5; the match to TRBD1 covers 12 bases. V was clipped by 3 bases and J by 3 bases; unmatched bases: 15. Germline CDR1 reads SGHRS; CDR2 reads YFSETQ. CDR3 length: 19 residues.

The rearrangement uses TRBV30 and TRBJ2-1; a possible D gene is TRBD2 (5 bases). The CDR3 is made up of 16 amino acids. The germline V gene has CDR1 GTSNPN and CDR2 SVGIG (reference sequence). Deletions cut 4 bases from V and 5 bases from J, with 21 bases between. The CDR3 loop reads CAWNAGVTHLNNEQFF. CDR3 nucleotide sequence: TGTGCCTGGAATGCGGGCGTCACCCACCTAAACAATGAGCAGTTCTTC.

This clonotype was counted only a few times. The DNA for the CDR3 is TGTGCCAGCTCCCCCGGGAGGGCGGGCAATCAGCCCCAGCATTTT. This codes for CASSPGRAGNQPQHF. The rearrangement uses TRBV18 and TRBJ1-5, with D uncertain. This CDR3 contains 15 residues. Trimming cost V 6 bases and J 2 bases, with 14 bases left between them. The germline gives CDR1 KGHSH, CDR2 LQKENI.

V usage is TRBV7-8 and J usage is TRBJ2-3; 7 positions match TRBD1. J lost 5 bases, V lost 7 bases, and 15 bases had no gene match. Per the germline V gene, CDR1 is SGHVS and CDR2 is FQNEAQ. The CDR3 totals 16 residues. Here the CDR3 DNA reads TGTGCCAGCACCCACCCGTCCGACAGGGAATTAGATACGCAGTATTTT. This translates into CASTHPSDRELDTQYF.

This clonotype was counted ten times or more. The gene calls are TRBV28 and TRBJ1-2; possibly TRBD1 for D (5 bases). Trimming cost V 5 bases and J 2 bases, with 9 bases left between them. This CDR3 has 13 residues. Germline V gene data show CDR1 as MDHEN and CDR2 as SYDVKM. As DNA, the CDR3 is TGTGCCAGCAGTCGGGACGCCAACTATGGCTACACCTTC. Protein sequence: CASSRDANYGYTF.

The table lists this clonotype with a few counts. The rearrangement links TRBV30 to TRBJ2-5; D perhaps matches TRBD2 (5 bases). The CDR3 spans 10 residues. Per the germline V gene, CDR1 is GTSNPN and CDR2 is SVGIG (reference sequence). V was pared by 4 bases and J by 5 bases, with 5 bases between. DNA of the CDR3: TGTGCCTGGACGGGGGAGACCCAGTACTTC. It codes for CAWTGETQYF.

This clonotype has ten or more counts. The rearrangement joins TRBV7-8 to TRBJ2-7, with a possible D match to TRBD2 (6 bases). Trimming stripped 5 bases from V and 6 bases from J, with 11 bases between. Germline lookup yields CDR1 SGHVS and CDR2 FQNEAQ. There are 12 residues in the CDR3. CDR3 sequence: CASSAGSGEQYF. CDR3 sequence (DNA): TGTGCCAGCAGCGCGGGGTCCGGCGAGCAGTACTTC.

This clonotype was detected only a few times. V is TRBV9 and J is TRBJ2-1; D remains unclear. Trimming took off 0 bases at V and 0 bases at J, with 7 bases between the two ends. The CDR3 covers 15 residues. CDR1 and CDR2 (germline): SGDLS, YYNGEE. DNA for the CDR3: TGTGCCAGCAGCGTAGGAGGTGACTCCTACAATGAGCAGTTCTTC. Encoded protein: CASSVGGDSYNEQFF.

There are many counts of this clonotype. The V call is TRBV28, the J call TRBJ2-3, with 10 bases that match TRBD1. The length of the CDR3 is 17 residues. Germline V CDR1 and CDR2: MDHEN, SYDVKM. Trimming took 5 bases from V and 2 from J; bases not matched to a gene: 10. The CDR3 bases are TGTGCCAGCAGTCCGTTCCCGGGACAGGGGTCCACAGATACGCAGTATTTT. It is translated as CASSPFPGQGSTDTQYF.

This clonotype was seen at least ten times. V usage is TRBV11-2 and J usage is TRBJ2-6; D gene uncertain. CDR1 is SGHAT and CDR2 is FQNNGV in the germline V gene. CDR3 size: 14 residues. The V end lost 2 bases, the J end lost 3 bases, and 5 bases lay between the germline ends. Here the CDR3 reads CASSLSRGANVLTF. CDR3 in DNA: TGTGCCAGCAGCTTAAGTCGTGGGGCCAACGTCCTGACTTTC.

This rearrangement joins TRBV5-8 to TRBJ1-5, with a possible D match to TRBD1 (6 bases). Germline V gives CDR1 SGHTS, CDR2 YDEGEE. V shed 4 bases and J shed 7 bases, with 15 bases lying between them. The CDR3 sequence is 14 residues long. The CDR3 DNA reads TGTGCCAGCAGCCCCGGATACAGGGAGCAGCCCCAGCATTTT. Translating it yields CASSPGYREQPQHF.

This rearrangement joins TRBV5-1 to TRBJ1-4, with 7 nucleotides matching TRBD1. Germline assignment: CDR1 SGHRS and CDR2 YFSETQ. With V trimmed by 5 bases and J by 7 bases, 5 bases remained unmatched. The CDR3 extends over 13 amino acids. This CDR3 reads CASRRQGGEKLFF. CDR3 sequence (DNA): TGCGCCAGCAGGAGACAGGGAGGTGAAAAACTGTTTTTT.

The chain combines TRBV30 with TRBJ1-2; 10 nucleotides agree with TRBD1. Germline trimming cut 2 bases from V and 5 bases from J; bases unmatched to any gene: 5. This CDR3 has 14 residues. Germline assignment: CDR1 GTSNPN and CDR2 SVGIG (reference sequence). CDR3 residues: CAWSPGQGGYGYTF. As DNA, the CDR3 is TGTGCCTGGAGTCCCGGACAGGGGGGTTATGGCTACACCTTC.